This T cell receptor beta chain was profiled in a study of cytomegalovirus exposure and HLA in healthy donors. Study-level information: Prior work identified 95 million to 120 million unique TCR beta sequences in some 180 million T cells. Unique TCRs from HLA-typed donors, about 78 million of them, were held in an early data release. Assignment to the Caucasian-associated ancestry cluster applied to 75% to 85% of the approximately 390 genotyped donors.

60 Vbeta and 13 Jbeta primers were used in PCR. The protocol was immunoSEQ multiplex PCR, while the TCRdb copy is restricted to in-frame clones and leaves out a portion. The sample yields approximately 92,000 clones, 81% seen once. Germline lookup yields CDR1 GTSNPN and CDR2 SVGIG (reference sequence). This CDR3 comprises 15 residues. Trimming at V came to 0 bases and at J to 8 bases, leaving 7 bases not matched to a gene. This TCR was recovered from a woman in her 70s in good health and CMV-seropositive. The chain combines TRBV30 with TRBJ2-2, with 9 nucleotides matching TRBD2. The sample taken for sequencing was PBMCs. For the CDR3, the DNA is TGTGCCTGGAGTGTAGGCGGGAGGGCCTATGGGGAGCTGTTTTTT. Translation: CAWSVGGRAYGELFF. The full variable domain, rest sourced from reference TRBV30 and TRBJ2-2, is SQTIHQWPATLVQPVGSPLSLECTVEGTSNPNLYWYRQAAGRGLQLLFYSVGIGQISSEVPQNLSASRPQDRQFILSSKKLLLSDSGFYLCAWSVGGRAYGELFFGEGSRLTVL.